This TCR beta chain was recovered during a study of T cell responses to AZD1222 COVID-19 vaccine. Findings of the study overall: The breadth and depth of Spike-specific TCRs increased once two AZD1222 doses had been given. In a largely white British group with more females than males, clonal diversity was possibly underestimated.

With 0 bases removed from V and 1 base from J, the gap between germline ends came to 10 bases. Germline loops: CDR1 MNHEY, CDR2 SVGAGI. There are 15 residues in the CDR3. With respect to this clone: Its antigen is currently unknown.

Measured with immunoSEQ multiplex PCR; TCRdb has only the in-frame clones, and not every one. Of 60,000 to 80,000 clones listed, 65% to 90% are singletons. Material: peripheral blood, obtained on day 0 of AZD1222 vaccination. This TCR was recovered from an adult in good health. J is TRBJ2-7 and V is TRBV6-5, with D tentatively TRBD2 (7 bases). The CDR3 DNA reads TGTGCCAGCAGTTACTCGAGGGGGGGGTCCTACGAGCAGTACTTC. It translates to CASSYSRGGSYEQYF.